Below, 3 T cell receptor beta chains from the same sample are listed, as sequenced in a study of T cell clonality in common variable immunodeficiency. Clones were read by immunoSEQ multiplex PCR, and TCRdb kept only the in-frame ones, dropping some. The data show about 52,000 clones, with none appearing a single time. Sequenced material: peripheral blood mononuclear cells. These receptors all stem from a person aged 18 to 75 in good health.

This clone was recorded at least ten times. The sequence runs out 3 residues before the end of the CDR3; the remainder is reconstructed from the germline J gene. The chain joins TRBV19 to TRBJ1-2; 7 bases line up with TRBD1. The germline CDR1 and CDR2 sequences are LNHDA and SQIVND (reference sequence). The CDR3 consists of 14 residues. The V segment lost 7 bases and the J segment 7 bases; nucleotides outside the gene matches: 12. CDR3 bases read: TGTGCCAGTACCTTGACAGGGCCGCGCGGTGGC. Translating gives CASTLTGPRGG. The full-length CDR3 reads as CASTLTGPRGGYTF.

This clone was seen at least ten times. Read sequence stops 3 residues before the CDR3 end, and the germline J gene provides the missing end. The V and J genes are TRBV20-1 and TRBJ2-7; D gene unclear. The V end was cut by 6 bases, the J end by 2 bases, with 8 bases between. This CDR3 spans 11 amino acids. The V gene's germline CDR1 is DFQATT and CDR2 SNEGSKA (reference sequence). The CDR3 bases that were read are TGCAGTGCCCTAGTTACCTACGAG. This gives the protein CSALVTYE. The CDR3 as a whole reads CSALVTYEQYF.

Many counts were recorded for this clone. The read falls 3 residues short of the CDR3 end, and the missing part is taken from the germline J gene. The chain links TRBV6-2 or TRBV6-3 to TRBJ1-6; TRBD1 agrees at 8 bases. J lost 9 bases, V lost 2 bases, and 3 bases had no gene match. Germline V gene lookup returns CDR1 MNHEY and CDR2 SVGEGT. There are 14 residues in the CDR3. CDR3 DNA, as far as it was read: TGTGCCAGCAGTTACCAGGGGGCCGTTTCACCC. Protein: CASSYQGAVSP. The CDR3 as a whole reads CASSYQGAVSPLHF.